This section outlines one T cell receptor (beta chain) sequence together with its context. This sample was taken from a study of blood T cell repertoires in COVID-19. On the study more broadly: The samples span acute and convalescent COVID-19 from the United States, Italy and Spain. In each case, the material was cDNA or gDNA derived from T cells, B-cell-depleted T cells, or PBMCs.

Study processing details: Reference gene primers were amplified, and this amplification served to estimate nucleated cell counts. Produced via immunoSEQ multiplex PCR; TCRdb's table is partial and in-frame only. That table is the source of V, J and clone size, and D and trimming were worked out from the DNA. Seen here are 150,000 or so clones, approximately 86% observed once, and the top ten hold about 2.5%. CDR1 is LNHDA and CDR2 is SQIVND in the germline V gene (reference sequence). Trimming stripped 5 bases from V and 8 bases from J, with 24 bases between. The CDR3 has 17 residues. Specimen: peripheral blood. The clonotype comes from a woman aged 65 to 85 with acute or convalescent COVID-19. This chain uses TRBV19 with TRBJ1-4; D possibly corresponds to TRBD1 (5 bases). The CDR3 bases are TGTGCCAGTAGTTCGCGGGACCTAGGGCCGGTTGGGGAAAAACTGTTTTTT. Its translation is CASSSRDLGPVGEKLFF.